The 28 T cell receptor beta chains given below trace back to one sample, sequenced in a study of cytomegalovirus exposure and HLA in healthy donors. A multiplex PCR was run with 60 Vbeta primers and 13 Jbeta primers. TCRdb's copy holds only in-frame clones and misses some; the assay was immunoSEQ multiplex PCR. The data contain tens of thousands of clones, around 80% of them singletons. The sample was PBMCs. The receptors originated from a man between 45 and 60 years old in good health and CMV-seropositive.

V gene TRBV5-1 combines with J gene TRBJ1-2, with D possibly matching TRBD1 (6 bases). The ends were cut back, 4 bases at V and 6 bases at J, with 13 bases in the middle. The CDR3 is 13 amino acids. Germline CDR1 is SGHRS and CDR2 is YFSETQ. The CDR3 sequence: CASSNSDSHGYTF. The CDR3 region has the DNA TGCGCCAGCAGCAACTCGGACAGTCATGGCTACACCTTC.

The genes are TRBV11-1 and TRBJ2-7; no definite D call. V was pared by 5 bases and J by 8 bases, with 16 bases between. Germline V gene data show CDR1 as SGHAT and CDR2 as FQDESV (reference sequence). This CDR3 spans 13 amino acids. This CDR3 reads CASSDKTYPKQYF. The CDR3 coding sequence is TGTGCCAGCAGCGATAAAACTTATCCGAAGCAGTACTTC. Based on the CDR3 plus reference TRBV11-1 and TRBJ2-7, the full variable domain is EAEVAQSPRYKITEKSQAVAFWCDPISGHATLYWYRQILGQGPELLVQFQDESVVDDSQLPKDRFSAERLKGVDSTLKIQPAELGDSAMYLCASSDKTYPKQYFGPGTRLTVT.

The J gene is TRBJ1-4, the V gene TRBV7-9, with a weak D call TRBD1 (5 bases). CDR3 length equals 13 residues. From germline, CDR1 is SEHNR and CDR2 FQNEAQ (reference sequence). V was pared by 1 base and J by 8 bases, with 8 bases between. The CDR3 nucleotides read TGTGCCAGCAGCTTAGGACAGAACGAAAAACTGTTTTTT. This encodes CASSLGQNEKLFF.

Only one count was recorded for this clone. The same CDR3 arises from other DNA sequences in this sample as well. The rearrangement links TRBV28 to TRBJ2-2; 8 bases line up with TRBD2. The CDR3 has 15 amino acids. Germline V gene sequence: CDR1 MDHEN, CDR2 SYDVKM. Trimming at V came to 6 bases and at J to 8 bases, leaving 11 bases not matched to a gene. CDR3 residues: CASRGTSGTRGELFF. CDR3 bases: TGTGCCAGCAGGGGAACTAGCGGTACACGGGGGGAGCTGTTTTTT.

The chain has TRBV30 and TRBJ2-7, with 9 positions matching TRBD1. V shed 5 bases and J 3 bases; nucleotides not matched to a gene: 8. Germline V CDR1 and CDR2: GTSNPN, SVGIG (reference sequence). The CDR3 totals 14 residues. CDR3 nucleotide sequence: TGTGCCTGGGGCCGAGGACAGGGGATCTACGAGCAGTACTTC. Encoded protein: CAWGRGQGIYEQYF.

This chain joins TRBV30 and TRBJ1-2, with D possibly matching TRBD1 (6 bases). V lost 2 bases and J lost 0, with 10 bases in between. Germline CDR1 reads GTSNPN; CDR2 reads SVGIG (reference sequence). The CDR3 is 14 residues long. DNA for the CDR3: TGTGCCTGGAGTCGCGGGGGCACTAACTATGGCTACACCTTC. Translating it yields CAWSRGGTNYGYTF. Combining the CDR3 with reference TRBV30 and TRBJ1-2 gives the whole variable domain SQTIHQWPATLVQPVGSPLSLECTVEGTSNPNLYWYRQAAGRGLQLLFYSVGIGQISSEVPQNLSASRPQDRQFILSSKKLLLSDSGFYLCAWSRGGTNYGYTFGSGTRLTVV.

This clone has a single count. The chain combines TRBV4-3 with TRBJ2-2; 8 nucleotides agree with TRBD2. Trimming took 3 bases from V and 6 from J; bases not matched to a gene: 3. The germline gives CDR1 LGHNA, CDR2 YSLEER. The CDR3 runs 14 residues. CDR3 in amino acids: CASSHGLAAGELFF. DNA of the CDR3: TGCGCCAGCAGCCACGGACTAGCCGCCGGGGAGCTGTTTTTT.

DNA for the CDR3: TGTGCCAGCAGTTCTCGAGGAGCGGGAGAATTTCGTCAGTACTTC. Its protein is CASSSRGAGEFRQYF. V usage is TRBV27 and J usage is TRBJ2-4; 8 bases fit TRBD2. The ends lost 4 bases at V and 12 bases at J; junction bases unmatched: 14. The CDR3 has 15 residues. Germline CDR1 reads MNHEY; CDR2 reads SMNVEV (reference sequence).

The chain couples TRBV12-5 to TRBJ2-5; a weak D match, TRBD1 (5 bases). This CDR3 is built from 15 residues. Trimming took 1 base from V and 5 from J, leaving 14 bases between them. Germline V gene lookup returns CDR1 LGHNT and CDR2 FRNRAP. CDR3 DNA sequence: TGTGCTAGTGGTTTGGCCCCCCAGGGATTTGAGACCCAGTACTTC. Protein product: CASGLAPQGFETQYF.

The chain employs TRBV4-1 and TRBJ2-5; TRBD2 matches at 7 bases. The CDR3 spans 15 residues. The V and J ends lost 2 bases and 4 bases, in that order; junction bases with no gene match: 7. Germline V lookup: CDR1 MGHRA, CDR2 YSYEKL. CDR3 in DNA: TGCGCCAGCAGCCAACAGCGCGGGGGTGGAGAGACCCAGTACTTC. Amino acids: CASSQQRGGGETQYF.

The genes are TRBV20-1 and TRBJ2-1; D gene unclear. This CDR3 is 11 amino acids long. CDR1 and CDR2 from the germline V gene are DFQATT and SNEGSKA (reference sequence). Trimming took 4 bases from V and 9 from J, leaving 10 bases between them. In DNA, the CDR3 is TGCAGTGCTATCCTCTTGTTTGAGCAGTTCTTC. Translation: CSAILLFEQFF.

This chain joins TRBV18 and TRBJ2-1, with D possibly TRBD1 on 6 matching bases. This CDR3 is built from 12 residues. V shed 3 bases and J shed 10 bases, with 10 bases lying between them. CDR1 KGHSH and CDR2 LQKENI come from the germline V gene. The CDR3 reads CASSPTGTEQFF. In DNA form, the CDR3 reads TGTGCCAGCTCACCTACAGGGACCGAGCAGTTCTTC. The full variable domain, its missing parts supplied by reference TRBV18 and TRBJ2-1, is NAGVMQNPRHLVRRRGQEARLRCSPMKGHSHVYWYRQLPEEGLKFMVYLQKENIIDESGMPKERFSAEFPKEGPSILRIQQVVRGDSAAYFCASSPTGTEQFFGPGTRLTVL.

The chain uses TRBV5-6 and TRBJ2-7, with D unclear. CDR3 size: 15 residues. CDR1 SGHDT and CDR2 YYEEEE come from the germline V gene. Trimming stripped 2 bases from V and 0 bases from J, with 12 bases between. The CDR3 sequence is CASSLILRSSYEQYF. DNA for the CDR3: TGTGCCAGCAGCTTAATTCTCCGGAGCTCCTACGAGCAGTACTTC.

Notes on this clone: The junction does not match germline at one end; this may be a read error. The chain uses TRBV13 and TRBJ2-5; 11 nucleotides line up with TRBD2. Germline CDR1 and CDR2: PRHDT and FYEKMQ (reference sequence). This CDR3 spans 15 amino acids. The CDR3 DNA reads as TGTGCCAGCAGGAAAGGGACTAGCGGTAGCGAGATCCAGTACTTC. Translating gives CASRKGTSGSEIQYF.

This clone occurred a few times. This chain links TRBV9 with TRBJ2-3, with TRBD2 matching 13 bases. The germline CDR1 and CDR2 sequences are SGDLS and YYNGEE. The CDR3 is 14 amino acids. J gave up 6 bases and V 2 bases, and 0 bases lay outside the gene matches. The CDR3 bases are TGTGCCAGCAGCGTGACTAGCGGGAGGGATACGCAGTATTTT. Protein: CASSVTSGRDTQYF. The full variable domain, completed using reference TRBV9 and TRBJ2-3, is DSGVTQTPKHLITATGQRVTLRCSPRSGDLSVYWYQQSLDQGLQFLIQYYNGEERAKGNILERFSAQQFPDLHSELNLSSLELGDSALYFCASSVTSGRDTQYFGPGTRLTVL.

The gene calls are TRBV5-4 and TRBJ1-1; 7 bases map to TRBD1. The CDR3 is 15 amino acids. Unmatched junction bases numbered 10, after V lost 4 bases and J lost 4 bases. The germline CDR1 and CDR2 sequences are SGHNT and YYREEE (reference sequence). The CDR3: CASSLNRGVGTEAFF. Here the CDR3 DNA reads TGTGCCAGCAGCCTCAACAGGGGTGTCGGCACTGAAGCTTTCTTT.

The chain is built from TRBV2 and TRBJ1-2; D call uncertain. Trimming took 3 bases from V and 5 from J, leaving 7 bases between them. The length of the CDR3 is 12 residues. The V gene's germline CDR1 is SNHLY and CDR2 FYNNEI. The CDR3 region has the DNA TGTGCCAGCAGTGAGACACCGTATGGCTACACCTTC. Its protein is CASSETPYGYTF. The whole variable domain, remainder taken from reference TRBV2 and TRBJ1-2, is EPEVTQTPSHQVTQMGQEVILRCVPISNHLYFYWYRQILGQKVEFLVSFYNNEISEKSEIFDDQFSVERPDGSNFTLKIRSTKLEDSAMYFCASSETPYGYTFGSGTRLTVV.

In this sample, this clone turned up once. The chain uses TRBV12-5 and TRBJ2-5; 9 positions agree with TRBD2. Germline lookup yields CDR1 LGHNT and CDR2 FRNRAP. V was pared by 5 bases and J by 2 bases, with 9 bases of the junction left unmatched. CDR3 size: 16 residues. In DNA, the CDR3 is TGTGCTAGTGGTGCACCGGGACTAGCAGGGCAAGAGACCCAGTACTTC. This gives the protein CASGAPGLAGQETQYF.

The V gene is TRBV4-3, the J gene TRBJ2-3, with 11 nucleotides matching TRBD1. This CDR3 has 19 amino acids. The V gene's germline CDR1 is LGHNA and CDR2 YSLEER. Germline trimming cut 0 bases from V and 2 bases from J; bases unmatched to any gene: 10. This chain's CDR3 is CASSQDPPSGQGATDTQYF. The CDR3 DNA reads TGCGCCAGCAGCCAAGACCCCCCCTCCGGACAGGGGGCCACAGATACGCAGTATTTT.

The chain joins TRBV9 to TRBJ2-2, with 8 bases lining up with TRBD1. The CDR3 sequence is 17 residues long. The V and J ends lost 0 bases and 5 bases, in that order; junction bases with no gene match: 9. Germline assignment: CDR1 SGDLS and CDR2 YYNGEE. CDR3 loop: CASSVAYDRGRTGELFF. In nucleotides, the CDR3 is TGTGCCAGCAGCGTAGCTTACGACAGGGGTAGGACCGGGGAGCTGTTTTTT. The complete variable domain, with remaining parts taken from reference TRBV9 and TRBJ2-2, reads DSGVTQTPKHLITATGQRVTLRCSPRSGDLSVYWYQQSLDQGLQFLIQYYNGEERAKGNILERFSAQQFPDLHSELNLSSLELGDSALYFCASSVAYDRGRTGELFFGEGSRLTVL.

The chain employs TRBV11-3 and TRBJ2-7, with D possibly TRBD1 on 6 matching bases. V lost 1 base and J 1 base, leaving 23 bases between the germline ends. This CDR3 is built from 19 residues. Germline-derived CDR1 and CDR2 are SGHNT and YENEEA. Here the CDR3 reads CASSLGLSGGGSVSYEQYF. The CDR3 region has the DNA TGTGCCAGCAGCTTAGGTCTATCTGGGGGCGGTTCGGTGTCCTACGAGCAGTACTTC.

V usage is TRBV7-3 and J usage is TRBJ1-2; no clear D. Germline V gene lookup returns CDR1 SGHTA and CDR2 FQGTGA. Trimming took off 2 bases at V and 4 bases at J, with 8 bases between the two ends. The CDR3 is 13 amino acids. CDR3: CASSLRQSYGYTF. The DNA of the CDR3 is TGTGCCAGCAGCTTACGCCAGTCCTATGGCTACACCTTC.

The V call is TRBV10-3, the J call TRBJ2-7, with TRBD1 matching over 7 bases. CDR1 is ENHRY, CDR2 SYGVKD, per germline. V lost 0 bases, J lost 7 bases, and 3 bases stayed unmatched. The CDR3 spans 13 residues. The CDR3 here is CAISESARGEQYF. The CDR3 bases are TGTGCCATCAGTGAGTCGGCCAGGGGGGAGCAGTACTTC.

J is TRBJ2-3 and V is TRBV29-1; weak D call: TRBD2 (5 bases). Germline V lookup: CDR1 SQVTM, CDR2 ANQGSEA. The CDR3 length is 13 residues. Trimming removed 1 base from V and 2 bases from J, with 7 bases in between. CDR3 sequence reads: CSVEGLATDTQYF. The CDR3 DNA follows: TGCAGCGTTGAAGGGCTAGCCACAGATACGCAGTATTTT.

Only one count was recorded for this clone. The rearrangement uses TRBV12-5 and TRBJ1-1, with TRBD1 matching over 9 bases. This CDR3 is 15 amino acids long. From germline, CDR1 is LGHNT and CDR2 FRNRAP. With 0 bases clipped from V and 4 bases from J, the junction kept 3 bases outside the gene matches. The CDR3 bases are TGTGCTAGTGGTTTGGTGGGGACAGGGCCCACTGAAGCTTTCTTT. It yields the protein CASGLVGTGPTEAFF.

In DNA form, the CDR3 reads TGTGCCAGCTCACCGCTTTTTAAGACAGGGAATTCCTACGAGCAGTACTTC. As protein: CASSPLFKTGNSYEQYF. This rearrangement joins TRBV18 to TRBJ2-7, with 7 positions matching TRBD1. Germline V gene sequence: CDR1 KGHSH, CDR2 LQKENI. The V and J ends lost 3 bases and 1 base, in that order; junction bases with no gene match: 12. The CDR3 spans 17 residues.

This sequence joins TRBV7-3 and TRBJ2-3; 9 bases are shared with TRBD2. The germline CDR1 and CDR2 sequences are SGHTA and FQGTGA. The CDR3 has 14 residues. The junction had 4 bases not matched to a gene; V was cut back by 3 bases and J by 6 bases. The CDR3 reads CASSFLAGTDTQYF. In DNA, the CDR3 is TGTGCCAGCAGCTTCCTAGCGGGAACGGATACGCAGTATTTT. The full variable domain, its missing parts supplied by reference TRBV7-3 and TRBJ2-3, is GAGVSQTPSNKVTEKGKYVELRCDPISGHTALYWYRQSLGQGPEFLIYFQGTGAADDSGLPNDRFFAVRPEGSVSTLKIQRTERGDSAVYLCASSFLAGTDTQYFGPGTRLTVL.

CDR3 bases: TGTGCCAGCAGAAAGCCAGGGATGGCCTACGAGCAGTACTTC. This translates into CASRKPGMAYEQYF. The rearrangement joins TRBV6-5 to TRBJ2-7; maybe TRBD1 (5 bases). Germline V CDR1 and CDR2: MNHEY, SVGAGI. V was clipped by 6 bases and J by 2 bases, with 14 bases between them. This CDR3 is 14 amino acids long.